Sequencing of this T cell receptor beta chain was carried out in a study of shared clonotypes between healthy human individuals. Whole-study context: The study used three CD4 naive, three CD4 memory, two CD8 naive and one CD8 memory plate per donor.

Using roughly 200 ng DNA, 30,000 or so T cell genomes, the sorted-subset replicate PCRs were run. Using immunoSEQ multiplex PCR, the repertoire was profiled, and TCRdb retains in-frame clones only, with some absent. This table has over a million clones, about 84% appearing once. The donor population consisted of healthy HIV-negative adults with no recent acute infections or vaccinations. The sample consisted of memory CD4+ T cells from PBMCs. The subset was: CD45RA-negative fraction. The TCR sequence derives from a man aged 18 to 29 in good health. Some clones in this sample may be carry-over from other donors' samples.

CDR3 residues: CASSLFARGYEQYF. CDR3 in DNA: TGTGCCAGCAGCTTATTCGCCAGGGGCTACGAGCAGTACTTC. V and J are TRBV7-8 and TRBJ2-7, with D maybe TRBD1 (6 bases). The CDR3 length is 14 residues. Germline lookup yields CDR1 SGHVS and CDR2 FQNEAQ. The V gene lost 2 bases and the J gene lost 3 bases, with 11 bases spanning the gap.